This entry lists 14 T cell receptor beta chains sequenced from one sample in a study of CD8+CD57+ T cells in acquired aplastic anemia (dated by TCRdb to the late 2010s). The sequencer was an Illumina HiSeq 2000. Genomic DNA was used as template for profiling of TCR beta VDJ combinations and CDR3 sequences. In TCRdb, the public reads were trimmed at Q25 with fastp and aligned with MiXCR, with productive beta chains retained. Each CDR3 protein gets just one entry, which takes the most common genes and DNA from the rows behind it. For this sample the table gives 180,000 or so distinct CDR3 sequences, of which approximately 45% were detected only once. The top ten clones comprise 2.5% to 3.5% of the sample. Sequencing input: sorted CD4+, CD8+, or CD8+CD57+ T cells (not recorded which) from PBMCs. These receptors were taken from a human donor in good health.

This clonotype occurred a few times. CDR3 sequence: CASSQEAGRFYGYTF. In nucleotides, the CDR3 is TGCGCCAGCAGCCAAGAGGCAGGGAGGTTCTATGGCTACACCTTC. The chain joins TRBV4-1 to TRBJ1-2; tentatively, D is TRBD1 (5 bases). The CDR3 loop spans 15 amino acids. CDR1 and CDR2 from the germline V gene are MGHRA and YSYEKL. The V end lost 0 bases, the J end lost 4 bases, and 12 bases lay between the germline ends.

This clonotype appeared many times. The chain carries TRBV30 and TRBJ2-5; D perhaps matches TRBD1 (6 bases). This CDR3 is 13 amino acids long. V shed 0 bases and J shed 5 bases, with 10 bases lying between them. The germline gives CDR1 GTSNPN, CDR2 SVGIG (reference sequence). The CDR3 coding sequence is TGTGCCTGGAGTGTGGGACACTTGGAGACCCAGTACTTC. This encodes CAWSVGHLETQYF.

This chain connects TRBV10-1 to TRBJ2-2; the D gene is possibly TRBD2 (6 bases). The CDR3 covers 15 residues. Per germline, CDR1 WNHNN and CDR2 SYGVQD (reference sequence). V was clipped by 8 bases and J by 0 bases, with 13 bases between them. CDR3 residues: CASVSGVANTGELFF. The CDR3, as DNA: TGCGCCAGCGTATCGGGGGTAGCGAACACCGGGGAGCTGTTTTTT.

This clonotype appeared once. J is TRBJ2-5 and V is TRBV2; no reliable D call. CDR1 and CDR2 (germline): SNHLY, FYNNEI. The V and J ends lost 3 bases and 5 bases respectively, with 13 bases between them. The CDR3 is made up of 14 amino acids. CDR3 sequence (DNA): TGTGCCAGCAGTGACGGAGTCTACGTGGAGACCCAGTACTTC. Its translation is CASSDGVYVETQYF.

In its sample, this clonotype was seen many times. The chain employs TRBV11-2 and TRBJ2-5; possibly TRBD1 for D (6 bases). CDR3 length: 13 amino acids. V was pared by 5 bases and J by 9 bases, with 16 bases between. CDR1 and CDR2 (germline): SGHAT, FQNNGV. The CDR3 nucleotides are TGTGCCAGCAGCCCCTCACAGGGTAGCTCCCAGTACTTC. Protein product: CASSPSQGSSQYF.

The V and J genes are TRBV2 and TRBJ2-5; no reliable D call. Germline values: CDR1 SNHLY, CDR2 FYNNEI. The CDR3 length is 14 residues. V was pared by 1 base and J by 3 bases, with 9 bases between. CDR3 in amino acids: CASSEGSQEETQYF. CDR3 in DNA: TGTGCCAGCAGTGAAGGCTCGCAGGAAGAGACCCAGTACTTC.

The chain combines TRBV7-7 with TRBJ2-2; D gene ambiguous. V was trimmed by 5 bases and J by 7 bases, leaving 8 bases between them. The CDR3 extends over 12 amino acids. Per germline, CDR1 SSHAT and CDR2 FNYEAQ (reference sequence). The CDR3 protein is CASSPESGELFF. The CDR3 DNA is TGTGCCAGCAGCCCGGAGAGCGGGGAGCTGTTTTTT.

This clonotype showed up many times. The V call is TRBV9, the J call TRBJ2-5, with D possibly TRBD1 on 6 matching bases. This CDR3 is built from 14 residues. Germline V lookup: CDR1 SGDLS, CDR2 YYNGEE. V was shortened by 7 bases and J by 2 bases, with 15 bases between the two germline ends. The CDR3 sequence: CASSQGTRQETQYF. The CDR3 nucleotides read TGTGCCAGCTCCCAAGGGACACGGCAAGAGACCCAGTACTTC. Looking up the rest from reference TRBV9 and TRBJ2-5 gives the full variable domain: DSGVTQTPKHLITATGQRVTLRCSPRSGDLSVYWYQQSLDQGLQFLIQYYNGEERAKGNILERFSAQQFPDLHSELNLSSLELGDSALYFCASSQGTRQETQYFGPGTRLLVL.

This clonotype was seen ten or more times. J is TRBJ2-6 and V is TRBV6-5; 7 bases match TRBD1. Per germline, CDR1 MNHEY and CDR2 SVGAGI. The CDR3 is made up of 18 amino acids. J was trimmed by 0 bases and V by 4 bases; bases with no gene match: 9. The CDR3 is CASSFTGVWSSGANVLTF. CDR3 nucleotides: TGTGCCAGCAGTTTTACAGGGGTTTGGAGCTCTGGGGCCAACGTCCTGACTTTC.

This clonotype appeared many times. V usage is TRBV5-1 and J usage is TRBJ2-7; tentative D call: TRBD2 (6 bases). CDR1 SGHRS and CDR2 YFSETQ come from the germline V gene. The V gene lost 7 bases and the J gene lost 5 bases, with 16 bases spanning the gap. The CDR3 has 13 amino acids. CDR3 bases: TGCGCCAGCGGCCGGGGGACGATTGACGAGCAGTACTTC. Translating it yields CASGRGTIDEQYF. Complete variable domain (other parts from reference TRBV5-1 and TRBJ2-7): KAGVTQTPRYLIKTRGQQVTLSCSPISGHRSVSWYQQTPGQGLQFLFEYFSETQRNKGNFPGRFSGRQFSNSRSEMNVSTLELGDSALYLCASGRGTIDEQYFGPGTRLTVT.

The CDR3 nucleotides are TGTGCCAGCAGCCAACGGACTAGCTACTACAATGAGCAGTTCTTC. This encodes CASSQRTSYYNEQFF. The genes are TRBV3-1 and TRBJ2-1; 8 bases align to TRBD2. The CDR3 spans 15 residues. Looked up from germline, CDR1 is LGHDT and CDR2 is YNNKEL (reference sequence). The V segment lost 2 bases and the J segment 3 bases; nucleotides outside the gene matches: 3.

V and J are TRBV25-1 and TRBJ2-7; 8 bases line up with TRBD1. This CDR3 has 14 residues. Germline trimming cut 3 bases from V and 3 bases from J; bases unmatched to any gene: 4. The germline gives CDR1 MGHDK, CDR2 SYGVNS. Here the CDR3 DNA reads TGTGCCAGCAGTGATGGGACAGGTGACTACGAGCAGTACTTC. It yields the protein CASSDGTGDYEQYF.

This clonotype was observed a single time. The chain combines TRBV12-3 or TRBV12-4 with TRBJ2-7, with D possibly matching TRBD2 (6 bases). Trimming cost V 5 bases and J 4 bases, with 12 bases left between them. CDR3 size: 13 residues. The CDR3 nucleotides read TGTGCCAGCAGTCCCGGGACTTTATACGAGCAGTACTTC. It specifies CASSPGTLYEQYF.

DNA of the CDR3: TGTGCCAGCAGCCCCACTAGCGGGAAGCGGAATGAGCAGTTCTTC. It is translated as CASSPTSGKRNEQFF. The chain employs TRBV6-4 and TRBJ2-1, with 10 nucleotides matching TRBD2. Germline V CDR1 and CDR2: MRHNA, SNTAGT. The CDR3 is 15 amino acids. The J segment lost 7 bases and the V segment lost 6 bases, leaving 9 bases of the junction unmatched.